Detailed here is one T cell receptor beta chain. This clone is categorized as medium-sized (0.01 to 0.1%). Its target antigen remains unknown. Base quality data are lacking; no much larger clone is found one base away. Collaborating institutions collected whole blood in K2EDTA tubes following their own protocols. For TCRbeta analysis, collaborators shipped samples in one of three forms: frozen whole blood, isolated PBMCs, or DNA extracted from either of those sample types. This specimen belongs to a study of blood T cell repertoires in COVID-19 (dated by TCRdb to about 2020). General notes on the study: The collaborator samples originated in the United States, Italy and Spain and spanned the acute and convalescent phases of COVID-19. The material from the prospective study consisted of cDNA or gDNA derived from T cells, B-cell-depleted T cells, or PBMCs. Deeply sampled blood TCRbeta repertoires from subjects exposed to, actively infected with, or recovered from COVID-19 were included in the dataset. The repertoires were released in a freely available public database meant as a resource for research on the immune response to SARS-CoV-2. Samples were obtained from the ongoing ImmuneRACE study (first 160 participants) and from about 1,300 subjects provided by 6 global collaborators. The sample metadata nearly always contained a de-identified subject ID, COVID-19 status, age in years and sex. Where HLA class I and class II types were available, the types were taken from metadata supplied by the sample provider, not from assay-based typing. Findings and caveats that apply to the study as a whole: The amount of clinical and demographic metadata varied by source and participant and was provided uncurated.

Based on the germline V gene, the CDR1 and CDR2 sequences are SGHTS and YDEGEE. V lost 3 bases and J lost 0 bases, and the count of bases not matched to a germline gene is 8. The CDR3 starts with the cysteine, ends with the phenylalanine, and has 16 residues. The sequence is cut down to CDR3 DNA, 48 bases in frame from base 1. TCRbeta CDR3 regions were amplified from genomic DNA by means of the immunoSEQ Assay, a bias-controlled multiplex PCR. The source study handled its data this way. Nucleated cell counts per sample were estimated from amplification of reference gene primers within the assay. Sequence reads were collapsed and filtered to measure the absolute abundance of every unique TCRbeta CDR3 rearrangement. For each sample, productive Simpson clonality was calculated by taking the square root of Simpson's diversity index across productive rearrangements. This immuneACCESS table, as held by TCRdb, lists in-frame sequences with V and J called but not all clones. Of the missing ones, under half trace to an unresolved V gene in checked studies; the others have no known cause. Clone size and V and J calls were adopted from that table, with D and trimming inferred from the DNA. The sample has nearly 110,000 clones on record, 89% of them singletons. Jointly, the top ten make up under 5.5% of the sample.

What was sequenced was peripheral blood. The clonotype was recovered from a man aged 40-49 years with active or convalescent COVID-19. The receptor chain draws on TRBV5-8 and TRBJ1-2, and 7 junctional nucleotides match TRBD1. The CDR3 loop reads CASSSRQGHTNYGYTF. The DNA reads TGTGCCAGCAGCTCTCGACAGGGACACACTAACTATGGCTACACCTTC.